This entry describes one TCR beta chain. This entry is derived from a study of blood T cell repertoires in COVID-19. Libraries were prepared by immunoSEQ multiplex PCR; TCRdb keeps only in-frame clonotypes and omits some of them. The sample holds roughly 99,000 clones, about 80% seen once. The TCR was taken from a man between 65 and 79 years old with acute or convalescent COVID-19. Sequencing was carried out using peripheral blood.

The CDR3 reads CASSGPGQENSPLHF. The CDR3 nucleotides read TGTGCCAGCAGCGGCCCGGGACAGGAAAATTCACCCCTCCACTTT. The gene calls are TRBV5-4 and TRBJ1-6; TRBD1 matches 8 bases. The V segment lost 4 bases and the J segment 7 bases; nucleotides outside the gene matches: 7. The CDR3 has 15 amino acids. The germline CDR1 and CDR2 sequences are SGHNT and YYREEE (reference sequence).